One T cell receptor (beta chain) is described in this entry. Its recognized antigen is unknown. The record has no base qualities; no much larger clone is one base away. The entry originates in a study of vaccination effects on CD4 cells after COVID-19 (dated by TCRdb to between 2021 and 2024). Turning to the overall study: Participants received two doses of either the BNT162b2 or the mRNA-1273 mRNA SARS-CoV-2 vaccine. In the study, cultures from other donors were sequenced using the Oncomine TCR Beta short-read assay on an Illumina iSeq 100. SARS-CoV-2 spike-specific CD4+ TCR repertoires were compared before and after mRNA vaccination in COVID-19 convalescent patients and in infection-naive vaccine recipients. The full study included some eleven COVID-19 convalescent patients and several SARS-CoV-2-naive healthy vaccine recipients. Findings and caveats that apply to the study as a whole: The study was limited by a small number of convalescent patients and lacked early post-infection timepoints. At late post-vaccination timepoints, both infection-induced and vaccine-induced clones showed marked clonal contraction, consistent with waning T cell responses. In healthy vaccine recipients, vaccine-induced clones were almost all SARS-CoV-2 mono-reactive, with only 1 of 255 being cross-reactive with common cold coronaviruses.

The ViraFEST assay stimulated PBMC with viral peptide pools and then used TCR sequencing to identify antigen-specific CD4+ T cell clonotypes by expansion. After around eleven days of culture, CD4+ T cells were isolated with the EasySep CD4+ T cell isolation kit. The absence of prior SARS-CoV-2 infection in healthy vaccine recipients was confirmed by negative nucleocapsid antibodies before and after vaccination. A few million PBMC per well were cultured with 10 ug/ml peptides in IMDM containing 5% human AB serum, around 9.7 IU/ml IL-2 and gentamicin. Half of the culture medium was replaced with fresh IL-2-containing medium on days 3 and 7. Unless noted otherwise, every peptide stimulation condition was grown in triplicate wells. PBMC were separated from whole blood using Ficoll-Paque Plus gradient centrifugation and were then either cryopreserved at -140C or used fresh. Overlapping peptide pools spanned the spike proteins of SARS-CoV-2 and the common cold coronaviruses HCoV-NL63, HCoV-OC43 and HCoV-229E. Genomic DNA was extracted from cultured CD4+ T cells with the QIAamp micro DNA kit.

The germline V gene supplies CDR1 MNHEY and CDR2 SVGAGI. The CDR3 covers 15 residues, taking in both the cysteine and the phenylalanine. The only DNA kept is the CDR3, 45 bases in frame from the first base. V ends up 2 bases short and J 6 bases short, with an unmatched junction base count of 5. The library was built by means of the immunoSEQ multiplex PCR assay. DNA from the cultured, isolated CD4+ T cells was subjected to TCR beta CDR3 sequencing. As for the authors' bioinformatics: Non-productive TCR sequences were discarded, and reads were trimmed to the CDR3 region, with only CDR3s of 7 or more amino acids retained. The MANAFEST web app was used to identify antigen-specific clonotypes by comparing expansion in peptide wells with expansion in reference cultures. Positive clones required FDR<0.05 expansion versus reference and all other wells, odds ratio above 5, and frequency above 0.1% in two replicate wells. A clonotype was called cross-reactive if it was significantly expanded both in SARS-CoV-2 spike wells and in at least one common cold coronavirus spike condition. CDR3 similarity was assessed by Levenshtein distance with the stringdist R package, and unrooted trees were built with ape in R 3.6.1. TCRdb took this table from immuneACCESS and kept in-frame rearrangements with V and J called. Such tables lack part of the clones; where checked against another copy, unresolved V genes explain under half of the gap, and the rest is unexplained. The V and J calls and clone size come from that table; D and trimming were worked out from the DNA. Here the sample has about 52,000 clones; more than 70% occur a single time. The ten largest clones represent approximately 6% of the sample.

This specimen was CD4+ T cells from PBMCs cultured with HCoV-OC43 spike peptides, taken before COVID-19 vaccination. Read against the paper, the sample's cell subset or site label means: HCoV-OC43 spike overlapping peptide pool stimulation. The TCR was taken from a human donor who received a COVID-19 vaccine. Recombination connected TRBV6-5 to TRBJ2-2, with TRBD1 identical over 8 junction bases. Read as DNA, the sequence is TGTGCCAGCAGTTACGGGGACAGGCAGTCCGGGGAGCTGTTTTTT. Its protein reads: CASSYGDRQSGELFF.